This is a list of T cell receptor beta chains from one sample in a study of blood T cell repertoires in COVID-19. Clones were sequenced by immunoSEQ multiplex PCR, and TCRdb holds only the in-frame ones, with some missing. This sample has over 75,000 clones, with 75% to 85% found just once. Specimen: peripheral blood. These receptors were collected from a woman in her 70s with acute or convalescent COVID-19. Each CDR3 is given with its conserved first and last residue. D genes are given only for firm matches. Expanded clones are given a class, and other clones once, few, many or no size at all.

abundance	d_gene	v_gene	j_gene	CDR3aa	CDR3nt
-	-	TRBV27	TRBJ2-3	CASSLILAPDTQYF	TGTGCCAGCAGCCTGATCCTAGCTCCAGATACGCAGTATTTT
-	-	TRBV28	TRBJ1-6	CATRAGLGSPLHF	TGTGCCACCCGGGCGGGGCTTGGGTCACCCCTCCACTTT
-	TRBD1	TRBV7-8	TRBJ1-2	CASSPMGTGVFGGYTF	TGTGCCAGCAGCCCTATGGGGACAGGGGTTTTTGGTGGCTACACCTTC
-	TRBD2	TRBV18	TRBJ2-1	CASSPPNSATSGTNEQFF	TGTGCCAGCTCACCACCTAACTCCGCGACTAGCGGGACAAATGAGCAGTTCTTC
-	-	TRBV5-1	TRBJ1-1	CASSLDSPGNTEAFF	TGCGCCAGCAGCTTGGACAGTCCCGGGAACACTGAAGCTTTCTTT
few	TRBD2	TRBV7-9	TRBJ2-1	CASSRRASGWNEQFF	TGTGCCAGCAGCAGGCGGGCTAGCGGGTGGAATGAGCAGTTCTTC
-	-	TRBV12-3/TRBV12-4	TRBJ2-3	CASTKGTDTQYF	TGTGCCAGCACGAAGGGGACAGATACGCAGTATTTT
once	TRBD1	TRBV7-9	TRBJ1-4	CASSLGSGQKSEKLFF	TGTGCCAGCAGCTTAGGGTCGGGACAGAAGAGTGAAAAACTGTTTTTT
-	TRBD1	TRBV5-5	TRBJ1-2	CASSKTGGIYGYTF	TGTGCCAGCAGCAAGACAGGGGGTATCTATGGCTACACCTTC
once	-	TRBV6-5	TRBJ1-1	CASSRGHTEAFF	TGTGCCAGCAGCCGAGGGCACACTGAAGCTTTCTTT
few	TRBD2	TRBV4-1	TRBJ2-1	CASSLPSGTSGKQNSYNEQFF	TGCGCCAGCAGCCTCCCGTCGGGGACTAGCGGGAAACAGAACTCCTACAATGAGCAGTTCTTC
-	-	TRBV15	TRBJ1-4	CATRAGRGEEKLFF	TGTGCCACACGAGCAGGCAGGGGAGAAGAAAAACTGTTTTTT
-	-	TRBV5-6	TRBJ1-4	CASSSGTFNEKLFF	TGTGCCAGCAGCTCAGGGACTTTTAATGAAAAACTGTTTTTT
-	TRBD2	TRBV5-1	TRBJ2-7	CASSLGTSGRTYEQYF	TGCGCCAGCAGCTTGGGGACTAGCGGGAGGACCTACGAGCAGTACTTC
-	TRBD1	TRBV2	TRBJ1-5	CASSDGTGGSLRPQHF	TGTGCCAGCAGTGATGGGACAGGGGGCTCCCTGCGGCCCCAGCATTTT
-	-	TRBV2	TRBJ1-2	CASSEASEVYGYTF	TGTGCCAGCAGTGAAGCGTCGGAGGTCTATGGCTACACCTTC
few	TRBD1	TRBV7-9	TRBJ1-6	CASSRDSPNNSPLHF	TGTGCCAGCAGCCGGGACAGCCCAAATAATTCACCCCTCCACTTT
-	TRBD1	TRBV6-6	TRBJ1-4	CASSLGQAATNEKLFF	TGTGCCAGCAGTTTGGGACAGGCCGCAACTAATGAAAAACTGTTTTTT
-	TRBD1	TRBV5-1	TRBJ2-2	CASSPGQSNTGELFF	TGCGCCAGCAGCCCGGGACAGTCGAACACCGGGGAGCTGTTTTTT
-	-	TRBV28	TRBJ2-3	CASSYGFGTDTQYF	TGTGCCAGCAGTTATGGCTTTGGCACAGATACGCAGTATTTT
once	-	TRBV6-5	TRBJ1-1	CASWGRANTEAFF	TGTGCCAGCTGGGGCAGAGCGAACACTGAAGCTTTCTTT
-	-	TRBV29-1	TRBJ1-1	CSAEGGGDTEAFF	TGCAGCGCCGAAGGAGGAGGGGACACTGAAGCTTTCTTT
-	TRBD2	TRBV4-3	TRBJ2-1	CASSQGTSGGSENEQFF	TGCGCCAGCAGCCAAGGAACGAGCGGGGGAAGTGAGAATGAGCAGTTCTTC
-	TRBD1	TRBV5-6	TRBJ1-2	CASSDRGDGYTF	TGTGCCAGCTCAGACAGGGGGGATGGCTACACCTTC
-	-	TRBV4-1	TRBJ1-2	CASSQGAQPRGYTF	TGCGCCAGCAGCCAAGGAGCACAGCCCCGAGGCTACACCTTC
-	-	TRBV6-5	TRBJ1-2	CASSYSTSNYGYTF	TGTGCCAGCAGTTACTCGACTTCAAACTATGGCTACACCTTC
-	-	TRBV5-1	TRBJ1-2	CASSLERLDYGYTF	TGCGCCAGCAGCTTGGAGCGACTTGACTATGGCTACACCTTC
-	-	TRBV28	TRBJ1-1	CASSYSGSGIAFF	TGTGCCAGCAGCTATTCGGGTTCGGGGATAGCTTTCTTT
-	TRBD2	TRBV7-3	TRBJ2-1	CASSLSPSGAPGQFF	TGTGCCAGCAGCTTAAGTCCTAGCGGGGCCCCGGGGCAGTTCTTC
-	TRBD1	TRBV9	TRBJ1-2	CASSARSRGDPYGYTF	TGTGCCAGCAGCGCCAGAAGCAGGGGGGACCCCTATGGCTACACCTTC
-	TRBD1	TRBV9	TRBJ1-4	CASSPPGQGNEKLFF	TGTGCCAGCAGCCCCCCGGGACAGGGGAATGAAAAACTGTTTTTT
-	TRBD1	TRBV6-1	TRBJ2-7	CASSDYAGTVTYEQYF	TGTGCCAGCAGTGACTACGCCGGGACAGTAACTTACGAGCAGTACTTC
-	TRBD1	TRBV12-3/TRBV12-4	TRBJ1-1	CASSDRGEAFF	TGTGCCAGCAGTGACAGGGGTGAAGCTTTCTTT
-	-	TRBV4-2	TRBJ1-1	CASSQDTGLNTEAFF	TGTGCCAGCAGCCAAGATACGGGATTGAACACTGAAGCTTTCTTT
-	-	TRBV11-2	TRBJ2-2	CASSSTGWDTGELFF	TGTGCCAGCAGCTCGACAGGTTGGGACACCGGGGAGCTGTTTTTT